The 5 T cell receptor beta chains presented below share a single source sample, sequenced in a study of blood T cells in healthy people across ages. Combining a sample-barcoded 5' primer with a J-beta primer mix, a second PCR ran for about 7 to 12 cycles. From the 5' RACE reads, TCRdb called clonotypes with MiXCR, one entry per CDR3 protein. The sample contains under 1,000,000 distinct CDR3 sequences, 35% to 50% of which appear only once. The sequenced sample was blood. These receptors were taken from a man older than 75 in good health.

This chain joins TRBV30 and TRBJ1-2; perhaps TRBD1 as D (6 bases). Germline loops: CDR1 GTSNPN, CDR2 SVGIG (reference sequence). With 1 base removed from V and 12 bases from J, the gap between germline ends came to 12 bases. The CDR3 runs to 11 residues. CDR3 sequence: CAWSGRGKDTF. CDR3 nucleotides: TGTGCCTGGAGTGGCAGGGGCAAGGACACCTTC.

The chain links TRBV7-2 to TRBJ2-3; 9 nucleotides agree with TRBD2. After removal of 4 bases from V and 10 bases from J, the junction contained 3 bases not matched to a gene. CDR1 and CDR2 (germline): SGHTA, FQGNSA. This CDR3 is 12 amino acids long. The CDR3 loop reads CASSSLAGAQYF. CDR3 nucleotide sequence: TGTGCCAGCAGCTCGTTAGCGGGAGCGCAGTATTTT.

This clonotype was seen a few times. The chain joins TRBV12-3 or TRBV12-4 to TRBJ2-1, with D perhaps matching TRBD1 or TRBD2 (5 bases each). V was cut by 7 bases and J by 14 bases, with 24 bases left in between. The CDR3 sequence is 14 residues long. For the CDR3, the DNA is TGTGCCAGCACTCGATCCGGGACCAGTTTGAGGGAGTTCTTC. Translating gives CASTRSGTSLREFF.

This clonotype was observed a few times. The gene calls are TRBV20-1 and TRBJ1-4; 9 positions agree with TRBD1. There are 16 residues in the CDR3. V shed 0 bases and J 7 bases; nucleotides not matched to a gene: 9. Germline V CDR1 and CDR2: DFQATT, SNEGSKA (reference sequence). The CDR3 region is CSARDRNRGLGEKLFF. The CDR3 DNA reads TGCAGTGCTAGAGATAGGAACAGGGGGCTTGGTGAAAAACTGTTTTTT.

As to this clonotype: A much larger clone differs by one base, so this may be a read error. The chain links TRBV7-3 to TRBJ2-1, with a possible D match to TRBD2 (8 bases). CDR1 SGHTA and CDR2 FQGTGA come from the germline V gene. There are 15 residues in the CDR3. CDR3 loop: CANSYSGTEYNEQFF. For the CDR3, the DNA is TGTGCCAACAGCTATAGCGGGACAGAATACAATGAGCAGTTCTTC.